This T cell receptor beta chain was documented in a study of shared clonotypes between healthy human individuals. On the study more broadly: Plates per donor: three CD4 naive, three CD4 memory, two CD8 naive, one CD8 memory. The study's findings and limits: A generally larger estimated richness was seen in naive subsets than in memory subsets. In a handful of donors, about 5% of naive CD4 clonotypes appeared in common. Clonotypes shared by all four donors outscored non-shared clonotypes in generation probability.

Terminally differentiated effector memory CD45RA+ cells were excluded from the naive CD8 cells, which were CD45RO-negative and positively selected for CCR7. As concerns this clone: What it binds is not known.

Generated by immunoSEQ multiplex PCR, the TCRdb table keeps only in-frame clones and is missing some. The sample has roughly 2,000,000 clones, 90% to 95% seen once. The CDR3 has 15 residues. V gave up 4 bases and J gave up 4 bases; unmatched junction bases: 7. Germline V gene sequence: CDR1 MNHEY, CDR2 SVGAGI. The chain has TRBV6-5 and TRBJ2-3; 8 nucleotides align to TRBD2. This TCR was recovered from a man aged 18 to 29 in good health. Some clones in this sample may be carry-over from other donors' samples. The sequenced sample consisted of naive CD8+ T cells from PBMCs. The CDR3 loop is CASSFQMRGADTQYF. CDR3 nucleotides: TGTGCCAGCAGTTTCCAGATGCGGGGGGCAGATACGCAGTATTTT.